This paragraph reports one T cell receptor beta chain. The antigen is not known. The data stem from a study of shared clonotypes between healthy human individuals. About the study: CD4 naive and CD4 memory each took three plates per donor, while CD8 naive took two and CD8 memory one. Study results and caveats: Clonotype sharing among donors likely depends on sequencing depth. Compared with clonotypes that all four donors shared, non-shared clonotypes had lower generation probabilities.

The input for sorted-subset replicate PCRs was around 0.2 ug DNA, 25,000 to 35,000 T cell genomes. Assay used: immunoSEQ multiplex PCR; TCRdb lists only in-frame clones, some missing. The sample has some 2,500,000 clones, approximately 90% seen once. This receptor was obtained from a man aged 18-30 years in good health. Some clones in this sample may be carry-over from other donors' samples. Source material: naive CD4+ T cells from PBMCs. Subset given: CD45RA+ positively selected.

DNA for the CDR3: TGCGCCAGCAGTGAGTCAGCGGGAGTCCCCTACAATGAGCAGTTCTTC. Its protein product is CASSESAGVPYNEQFF. The chain joins TRBV10-2 to TRBJ2-1; 8 bases match TRBD2. From germline, CDR1 is WSHSY and CDR2 SAAADI. There are 16 residues in the CDR3. V was clipped by 0 bases and J by 2 bases; unmatched bases: 3.